These 20 T cell receptor beta chains came from one sample sequenced in a study of blood T cell repertoires in COVID-19. Only in-frame clones appear in the TCRdb table, and some are missing; sequencing was by immunoSEQ multiplex PCR. The sample has hundreds of thousands of clones; 80% to 85% are singletons. The sequenced sample consisted of PBMCs or T cells enriched from blood (not recorded which). These TCRs come from a man aged 40-49 years who had been exposed to COVID-19.

This clone appeared a single time. The rearrangement links TRBV19 to TRBJ1-1, with D maybe TRBD1 (6 bases). Trimming removed 3 bases at V and 5 bases at J, with 16 bases between. CDR1 is LNHDA, CDR2 SQIVND, per germline (reference sequence). The CDR3 totals 15 residues. CDR3 region: CASSILLGGNTEAFF. As DNA, the CDR3 is TGTGCCAGTAGTATTTTGTTAGGGGGAAATACTGAAGCTTTCTTT.

The CDR3 DNA reads TGTGCCAGCAGCCGGGACTCGATGGCGAACACCGGGGAGCTGTTTTTT. It codes for CASSRDSMANTGELFF. The rearrangement uses TRBV6-4 and TRBJ2-2; perhaps TRBD2 as D (6 bases). Trimming pared 6 bases from V and 0 bases from J, leaving 14 bases between. Looked up from germline, CDR1 is MRHNA and CDR2 is SNTAGT. This CDR3 contains 16 residues.

The chain employs TRBV5-4 and TRBJ2-1; 10 bases are a match to TRBD2. The V gene's germline CDR1 is SGHNT and CDR2 YYREEE (reference sequence). This CDR3 has 16 residues. V shed 4 bases and J 2 bases; nucleotides not matched to a gene: 6. In DNA form, the CDR3 reads TGTGCCAGCAGCCAGAGCGGGAGGGCCGCCTACAATGAGCAGTTCTTC. As protein: CASSQSGRAAYNEQFF.

This sequence joins TRBV14 and TRBJ2-7, with TRBD2 identical over 10 bases. The CDR3 has 16 amino acids. Germline V gene data show CDR1 as SGHDN and CDR2 as FVKESK. Unmatched junction bases numbered 13, after V lost 1 base and J lost 10 bases. CDR3 sequence: CASSQGGWVAGGPQYF. The CDR3 nucleotides read TGTGCCAGCAGCCAAGGAGGGTGGGTAGCGGGAGGCCCTCAGTACTTC. The full variable domain, rest sourced from reference TRBV14 and TRBJ2-7, is EAGVTQFPSHSVIEKGQTVTLRCDPISGHDNLYWYRRVMGKEIKFLLHFVKESKQDESGMPNNRFLAERTGGTYSTLKVQPAELEDSGVYFCASSQGGWVAGGPQYFGPGTRLTVT.

V gene TRBV9 combines with J gene TRBJ1-1; D is ambiguous. This CDR3 is 14 amino acids long. V was shortened by 4 bases and J by 2 bases, with 12 bases between the two germline ends. Germline CDR1 is SGDLS and CDR2 is YYNGEE. The CDR3 DNA follows: TGTGCCAGCAGCCCCCAGGCCGCAAACACTGAAGCTTTCTTT. This translates into CASSPQAANTEAFF.

The V and J genes are TRBV5-5 and TRBJ1-6; the match to TRBD1 covers 9 bases. CDR3 size: 13 residues. Trimming removed 5 bases from V and 15 bases from J; junction bases left unmatched: 9. The germline CDR1 and CDR2 sequences are SGHKS and YYEKEE (reference sequence). The CDR3 spells CASRLTGGFDLHF. The DNA for the CDR3 is TGTGCCAGCAGACTAACAGGGGGCTTCGACCTCCACTTT.

The chain joins TRBV6-5 to TRBJ1-5; 7 positions agree with TRBD1. The CDR3 length is 13 residues. Unmatched junction bases numbered 7, after V lost 10 bases and J lost 4 bases. Germline assignment: CDR1 MNHEY and CDR2 SVGAGI. CDR3 in DNA: TGTGCCACCGGGACAGAGGTAAATCAGCCCCAGCATTTT. It is translated as CATGTEVNQPQHF.

J is TRBJ1-1 and V is TRBV28, with 8 bases aligning to TRBD1. The CDR3 has 19 amino acids. V lost 1 base, J lost 0 bases, and 13 bases stayed unmatched. The V gene's germline CDR1 is MDHEN and CDR2 SYDVKM. The CDR3 sequence: CASSLFWAGGAEMNTEAFF. CDR3 DNA: TGTGCCAGCAGTTTATTCTGGGCAGGGGGCGCGGAGATGAACACTGAAGCTTTCTTT.

This clone was seen ten or more times. The rearrangement uses TRBV7-8 and TRBJ2-1; D unclear. The germline V gene encodes CDR1 SGHVS and CDR2 FQNEAQ. Between the trimmed V and J ends, which lost 2 bases and 10 bases, there was a span of 9 bases. CDR3 length: 12 amino acids. The CDR3 is CASSLLVSEQFF. The CDR3 DNA is TGTGCCAGCAGCTTACTCGTCTCGGAGCAGTTCTTC.

The chain employs TRBV7-8 and TRBJ2-7; no clear D. Trimming left V 5 bases short and J 6 bases short, with 17 bases between. Germline V gives CDR1 SGHVS, CDR2 FQNEAQ. CDR3 length equals 14 residues. DNA of the CDR3: TGTGCCAGCAGCGTAGTTTCGCGGAACGGCGAGCAGTACTTC. Its protein is CASSVVSRNGEQYF. The variable domain in full, with the rest retrieved from reference TRBV7-8 and TRBJ2-7, is GAGVSQSPRYKVAKRGQDVALRCDPISGHVSLFWYQQALGQGPEFLTYFQNEAQLDKSGLPSDRFFAERPEGSVSTLKIQRTQQEDSAVYLCASSVVSRNGEQYFGPGTRLTVT.

This clone was recorded a few times. This chain uses TRBV5-5 with TRBJ1-6; 7 nucleotides agree with TRBD1. The CDR3 is made up of 15 amino acids. V lost 0 bases, J lost 7 bases, and 4 bases stayed unmatched. The germline V gene encodes CDR1 SGHKS and CDR2 YYEKEE (reference sequence). CDR3 residues: CASSLGDSSNSPLHF. For the CDR3, the DNA is TGTGCCAGCAGCTTGGGGGACAGTAGCAATTCACCCCTCCACTTT.

The V and J genes are TRBV2 and TRBJ1-5, with unresolved D. Trimming removed 5 bases at V and 6 bases at J, with 17 bases between. CDR3 length: 15 residues. In germline, CDR1 is SNHLY, CDR2 FYNNEI. The CDR3 region is CASSLNMVPSQPQHF. For the CDR3, the DNA is TGTGCCAGCAGTCTCAACATGGTCCCCTCTCAGCCCCAGCATTTT.

This clone showed up many times. The CDR3 bases are TGTGCCAGCAGTTTGGACACCGGCTACGAGCAGTACTTC. It yields the protein CASSLDTGYEQYF. The chain recombines TRBV27 with TRBJ2-7, with a possible D match to TRBD1 (5 bases). V was cut by 3 bases and J by 3 bases, with 9 bases left in between. Looked up from germline, CDR1 is MNHEY and CDR2 is SMNVEV (reference sequence). The CDR3 covers 13 residues.

The genes are TRBV19 and TRBJ2-5, with TRBD2 matching 7 bases. Germline CDR1 LNHDA, CDR2 SQIVND (reference sequence). With 7 bases clipped from V and 5 bases from J, the junction kept 13 bases outside the gene matches. The CDR3 totals 15 residues. CDR3 sequence: CASTPGGILGETQYF. The CDR3, as DNA: TGTGCCAGTACCCCGGGAGGCATCCTTGGGGAGACCCAGTACTTC.

This clone was seen only once. The V call is TRBV30, the J call TRBJ1-3; 7 bases map to TRBD1. From germline, CDR1 is GTSNPN and CDR2 SVGIG (reference sequence). V was pared by 7 bases and J by 1 base, with 4 bases of the junction left unmatched. The CDR3 sequence is 13 residues long. CDR3 bases: TGTGCCTCCCAGGGGGTTTCTGGAAACACCATATATTTT. This sequence encodes CASQGVSGNTIYF.

This clone was detected many times. The chain has TRBV25-1 and TRBJ2-3; the D is unclear. Deletions cut 2 bases from V and 6 bases from J, with 9 bases between. From germline, CDR1 is MGHDK and CDR2 SYGVNS. The CDR3 totals 13 residues. The CDR3 loop reads CASSEGGIDTQYF. CDR3 DNA sequence: TGTGCCAGCAGTGAAGGCGGAATCGATACGCAGTATTTT. Full variable domain (missing parts from reference TRBV25-1 and TRBJ2-3): EADIYQTPRYLVIGTGKKITLECSQTMGHDKMYWYQQDPGMELHLIHYSYGVNSTEKGDLSSESTVSRIRTEHFPLTLESARPSHTSQYLCASSEGGIDTQYFGPGTRLTVL.

Concerning this clone: The identical CDR3 is also encoded by other nucleotide sequences in the sample. The chain couples TRBV5-1 to TRBJ1-1; 8 bases fit TRBD1. CDR1 SGHRS and CDR2 YFSETQ come from the germline V gene. There are 13 residues in the CDR3. V trimming: 2 bases; J trimming: 5 bases; junction bases outside the gene matches: 2. For the CDR3, the DNA is TGCGCCAGCAGCTTACAGGGGGGGACTGAAGCTTTCTTT. This sequence encodes CASSLQGGTEAFF. Full variable domain (remainder filled in from reference TRBV5-1 and TRBJ1-1): KAGVTQTPRYLIKTRGQQVTLSCSPISGHRSVSWYQQTPGQGLQFLFEYFSETQRNKGNFPGRFSGRQFSNSRSEMNVSTLELGDSALYLCASSLQGGTEAFFGQGTRLTVV.

The chain joins TRBV7-8 to TRBJ1-5; TRBD1 matches at 7 bases. The CDR3 is 14 amino acids. Germline loops: CDR1 SGHVS, CDR2 FQNEAQ. Trimming cost V 4 bases and J 3 bases; bases outside gene matches: 3. CDR3 DNA sequence: TGTGCCAGCAGCTCGACAGGGAACAATCAGCCCCAGCATTTT. Its translation: CASSSTGNNQPQHF.

This rearrangement joins TRBV5-6 to TRBJ2-3, with 11 bases lining up with TRBD2. Germline CDR1 reads SGHDT; CDR2 reads YYEEEE. Germline trimming cut 4 bases from V and 2 bases from J; bases unmatched to any gene: 12. This CDR3 comprises 18 residues. The CDR3 nucleotides are TGTGCCAGCAGCCACCTATTAGCGGGAGGGCCGTACACAGATACGCAGTATTTT. It translates to CASSHLLAGGPYTDTQYF.

The chain employs TRBV3-1 (or the pseudogene TRBV3-2) and TRBJ1-5, with D possibly TRBD1 on 6 matching bases. The V gene lost 1 base and the J gene lost 0 bases, with 31 bases spanning the gap. In germline, CDR1 is LGHDT, CDR2 YNNKEL (reference sequence). The CDR3 runs to 23 residues. The CDR3 coding sequence is TGTGCCAGCAGCCAAGTAATTTTCCCAGAGACAGGACCTCAGGGGTATAGCAATCAGCCCCAGCATTTT. Translating gives CASSQVIFPETGPQGYSNQPQHF.